The 17 T cell receptor beta chains in this list originate from one sample, sequenced in a study of T cell repertoires in cytomegalovirus infection (dated by TCRdb to between 2018 and 2021). Interpreted using the paper, the treatment or condition label stands for: in vitro stimulation with specific CMV peptide epitopes to enrich CMV-specific T cells. What these receptors recognize is not known. The run used an Illumina HiSeq 1500. TCRdb trimmed the raw reads at Q25, called clones with MiXCR and kept productive beta chains. One record per CDR3 amino acid sequence lists the most common genes and DNA. The sample table shows some 800,000 distinct CDR3 sequences, and 32% are seen once. The ten biggest clones cover roughly 12% of the sample. The sequences come from cultured CD8+ T cells from PBMCs, collected from culture after CMV antigen stimulation. The receptor source for this set is a human donor in good health (CMV status not recorded). Some clones in this sample may be carry-over from other donors' samples.

This clonotype was detected only a few times. The V and J genes are TRBV7-4 and TRBJ2-1; 8 nucleotides align to TRBD2. V trimming: 5 bases; J trimming: 4 bases; junction bases outside the gene matches: 7. The length of the CDR3 is 15 residues. Germline V gives CDR1 SGHVT, CDR2 SQSDAQ. In DNA form, the CDR3 reads TGTGCCAGCAGCCCCTGGGCTAGCGGGTACAATGAGCAGTTCTTC. It codes for CASSPWASGYNEQFF.

The CDR3 DNA follows: TGTGCCAGCAGCTCACAGGGGGCCTACGAGCAGTACTTC. Residues: CASSSQGAYEQYF. This rearrangement joins TRBV7-8 to TRBJ2-7; 8 nucleotides match TRBD1. The germline V gene encodes CDR1 SGHVS and CDR2 FQNEAQ. The CDR3 is 13 residues long. The trim removed 4 bases at V and 2 bases at J, leaving 1 base unmatched.

The V call is TRBV24-1, the J call TRBJ2-5; 9 nucleotides match TRBD1. V shed 3 bases and J 3 bases; nucleotides not matched to a gene: 4. This CDR3 contains 15 residues. The germline V gene encodes CDR1 KGHDR and CDR2 SFDVKD. This chain's CDR3 is CATSDGDRAEETQYF. CDR3 DNA sequence: TGTGCCACCAGTGATGGGGACAGGGCCGAAGAGACCCAGTACTTC.

This clonotype turned up a few times. The rearrangement joins TRBV12-5 to TRBJ2-7; perhaps TRBD2 as D (5 bases). V was trimmed by 5 bases and J by 1 base, leaving 6 bases between them. The CDR3 is 12 residues long. From germline, CDR1 is LGHNT and CDR2 FRNRAP. The chain's CDR3 is CASGRTSYEQYF. The CDR3 DNA reads TGTGCTAGTGGTCGGACTTCCTACGAGCAGTACTTC.

The chain is built from TRBV7-6 and TRBJ1-5; no definite D call. V was pared by 5 bases and J by 4 bases, with 18 bases between. The CDR3 is made up of 16 amino acids. Germline V gene sequence: CDR1 SGHVS, CDR2 FNYEAQ. CDR3 sequence reads: CASSPSARLVNQPQHF. Written as DNA, the CDR3 is TGTGCCAGCAGCCCATCGGCGAGACTCGTTAATCAGCCCCAGCATTTT.

The rearrangement uses TRBV20-1 and TRBJ2-7; D is perhaps TRBD1 (8 bases). Germline V gives CDR1 DFQATT, CDR2 SNEGSKA (reference sequence). This CDR3 comprises 14 residues. V lost 6 bases to trimming and J lost 0 bases, with 15 bases between them. The chain's CDR3 is CSAAGDRSSYEQYV. CDR3 bases: TGCAGTGCCGCGGGGGACAGGAGCTCCTACGAGCAGTACGTC.

This clonotype appeared a few times. This chain uses TRBV12-3 or TRBV12-4 with TRBJ2-5; D might be TRBD1 (6 bases). The V end was cut by 5 bases, the J end by 3 bases, with 10 bases between. The CDR3 is 13 residues long. The CDR3 DNA reads TGTGCCAGCAGTCCTAACAGGGAAGAGACCCAGTACTTC. This gives the protein CASSPNREETQYF.

This clonotype appeared a few times. The J gene is TRBJ1-3, the V gene TRBV7-8; D remains ambiguous. Germline V gene lookup returns CDR1 SGHVS and CDR2 FQNEAQ. This CDR3 is 13 amino acids long. Trimming removed 5 bases from V and 3 bases from J, with 8 bases in between. The CDR3 nucleotides are TGTGCCAGCAGCCCGGCCGGTGGAAACACCATATATTTT. Its translation: CASSPAGGNTIYF.

The chain employs TRBV12-3 or TRBV12-4 and TRBJ1-4, with 7 bases aligning to TRBD1. The CDR3 runs to 17 residues. V lost 2 bases to trimming and J lost 3 bases; unmatched junction nucleotides: 9. The CDR3 sequence: CASSLPRDSFANEKLFF. Here the CDR3 DNA reads TGTGCCAGCAGTTTACCCCGGGACAGTTTTGCTAATGAAAAACTGTTTTTT.

This clonotype has just a few counts. The CDR3 DNA is TGTGCCAGCAGCCGGATCTGGACCGGATCTGAAGCTTTCTTT. Translated: CASSRIWTGSEAFF. This chain links TRBV5-5 with TRBJ1-1; no reliable D call. The CDR3 length is 14 residues. Germline V gives CDR1 SGHKS, CDR2 YYEKEE (reference sequence). Between the trimmed V and J ends, which lost 4 bases and 6 bases, there was a span of 16 bases. Supplemented by reference TRBV5-5 and TRBJ1-1, the full variable domain reads DAGVTQSPTHLIKTRGQQVTLRCSPISGHKSVSWYQQVLGQGPQFIFQYYEKEERGRGNFPDRFSARQFPNYSSELNVNALLLGDSALYLCASSRIWTGSEAFFGQGTRLTVV.

This clonotype turned up a few times. The chain carries TRBV20-1 and TRBJ1-1; D is perhaps TRBD1 (6 bases). Trimming pared 0 bases from V and 1 base from J, leaving 15 bases between. The germline CDR1 and CDR2 sequences are DFQATT and SNEGSKA (reference sequence). The CDR3 extends over 16 amino acids. CDR3 sequence: CSARDNVGGRNTEAFF. The CDR3, as DNA: TGCAGTGCTAGAGATAATGTAGGGGGTAGGAACACTGAAGCTTTCTTT.

This clonotype was recorded many times. J is TRBJ2-1 and V is TRBV7-9; D is uncertain. The ends were cut back, 1 base at V and 10 bases at J, with 8 bases in the middle. The germline V gene encodes CDR1 SEHNR and CDR2 FQNEAQ (reference sequence). The CDR3 is 12 amino acids. The CDR3 coding sequence is TGTGCCAGCAGCTTAGAAGCCGGCGAGCAGTTCTTC. Protein sequence: CASSLEAGEQFF.

The chain carries TRBV2 and TRBJ2-1; 7 bases align to TRBD2. CDR1 is SNHLY, CDR2 FYNNEI, per germline. V trimming: 6 bases; J trimming: 4 bases; junction bases outside the gene matches: 9. This CDR3 is 15 amino acids long. The CDR3 protein is CASSSRSGDYNEQFF. The CDR3 DNA is TGTGCCAGCAGCTCACGAAGCGGGGATTACAATGAGCAGTTCTTC.

This clonotype was seen a few times. The CDR3 loop is CASSSVGLHEQYV. The CDR3 region has the DNA TGTGCCAGCAGTTCCGTCGGGCTCCACGAGCAGTACGTC. This sequence joins TRBV12-3 or TRBV12-4 and TRBJ2-7; no clear D. V dropped 4 bases and J dropped 5 bases, with 12 bases sitting between them. This CDR3 contains 13 residues.

This clonotype was detected once. The chain links TRBV10-3 to TRBJ2-7; D possibly corresponds to TRBD1 (5 bases). Germline loops: CDR1 ENHRY, CDR2 SYGVKD. The CDR3 covers 16 residues. Trimming took 0 bases from V and 6 from J, leaving 18 bases between them. This chain's CDR3 is CAISESDRQGGPEQYF. CDR3 coding DNA: TGTGCCATCAGTGAGTCGGATAGGCAGGGTGGGCCCGAGCAGTACTTC.

About this clonotype itself: Germline is not matched at one junction end, which may reflect a read error. The V and J genes are TRBV6-6 and TRBJ1-2; TRBD1 agrees at 8 bases. Germline CDR1 MNHNY, CDR2 SVGAGI (reference sequence). CDR3 size: 14 residues. The DNA for the CDR3 is TGTGCCAGCATCTTGGGACAGGATAACAATGGCTACACCTTC. Its translation is CASILGQDNNGYTF.

This clonotype has ten or more counts. The gene calls are TRBV11-1 and TRBJ2-5; D may be TRBD2 (5 bases). The CDR3 spans 17 residues. Trimming removed 1 base at V and 2 bases at J, with 17 bases between. Germline V gene lookup returns CDR1 SGHAT and CDR2 FQDESV (reference sequence). In nucleotides, the CDR3 is TGTGCCAGCAGCTTAGATGAGGACTCCATATTACAAGAGACCCAGTACTTC. Residues: CASSLDEDSILQETQYF.